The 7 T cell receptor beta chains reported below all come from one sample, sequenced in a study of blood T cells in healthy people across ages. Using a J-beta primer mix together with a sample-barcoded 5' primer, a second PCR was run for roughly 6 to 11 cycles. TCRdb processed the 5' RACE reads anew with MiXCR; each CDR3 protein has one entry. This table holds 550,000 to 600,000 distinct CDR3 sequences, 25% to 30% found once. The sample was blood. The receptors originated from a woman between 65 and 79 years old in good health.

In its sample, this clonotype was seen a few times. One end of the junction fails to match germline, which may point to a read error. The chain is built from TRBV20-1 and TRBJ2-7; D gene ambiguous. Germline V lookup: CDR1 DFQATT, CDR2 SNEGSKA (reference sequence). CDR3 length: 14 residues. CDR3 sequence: CSARVDATSYEQYF. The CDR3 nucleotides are TGTAGTGCTAGGGTGGACGCAACCTCCTACGAGCAGTACTTC.

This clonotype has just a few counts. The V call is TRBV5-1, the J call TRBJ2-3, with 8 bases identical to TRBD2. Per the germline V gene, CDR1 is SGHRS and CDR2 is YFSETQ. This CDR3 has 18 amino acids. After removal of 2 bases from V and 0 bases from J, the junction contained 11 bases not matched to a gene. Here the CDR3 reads CASSLGRGASSSTDTQYF. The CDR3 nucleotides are TGCGCCAGCAGCTTAGGGCGGGGGGCCTCCTCTAGCACAGATACGCAGTATTTT.

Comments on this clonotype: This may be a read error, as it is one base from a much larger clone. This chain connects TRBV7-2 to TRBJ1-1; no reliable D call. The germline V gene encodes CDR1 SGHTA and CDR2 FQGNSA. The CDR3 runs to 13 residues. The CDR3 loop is CAGSLEANTEAFF. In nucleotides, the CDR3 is TGTGCCGGCAGCTTAGAAGCTAACACTGAAGCTTTCTTT.

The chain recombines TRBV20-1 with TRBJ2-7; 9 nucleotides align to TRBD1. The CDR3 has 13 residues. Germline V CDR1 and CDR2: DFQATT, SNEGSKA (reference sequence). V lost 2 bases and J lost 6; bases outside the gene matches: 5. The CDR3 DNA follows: TGCAGTGCTAGACGGGACAGGGCGTCCGAGCAGTACTTC. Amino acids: CSARRDRASEQYF.

The CDR3 sequence: CASSHGTASYEQYF. In DNA form, the CDR3 reads TGCGCCAGCAGCCACGGGACCGCATCCTACGAGCAGTACTTC. This chain uses TRBV5-1 with TRBJ2-7; either TRBD1 or TRBD2 may fit D (5 bases each). CDR1 is SGHRS and CDR2 is YFSETQ in the germline V gene. Between the trimmed V and J ends, which lost 4 bases and 1 base, there was a span of 12 bases. This CDR3 spans 14 amino acids.

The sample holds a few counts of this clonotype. This chain's CDR3 is CASSLRGEDGYTF. CDR3 bases: TGTGCCAGCAGCTTAAGAGGAGAGGATGGCTACACCTTC. This sequence joins TRBV7-9 and TRBJ1-2; D unclear. This CDR3 comprises 13 residues. CDR1 and CDR2 (germline): SEHNR, FQNEAQ (reference sequence). V shed 2 bases and J shed 6 bases, with 10 bases lying between them.

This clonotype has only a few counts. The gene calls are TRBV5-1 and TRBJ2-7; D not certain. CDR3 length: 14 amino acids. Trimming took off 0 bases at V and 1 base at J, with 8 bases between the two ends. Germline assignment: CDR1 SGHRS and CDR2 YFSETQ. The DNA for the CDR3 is TGCGCCAGCAGCTTGGGCTATCAGTCCTACGAGCAGTACTTC. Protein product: CASSLGYQSYEQYF.